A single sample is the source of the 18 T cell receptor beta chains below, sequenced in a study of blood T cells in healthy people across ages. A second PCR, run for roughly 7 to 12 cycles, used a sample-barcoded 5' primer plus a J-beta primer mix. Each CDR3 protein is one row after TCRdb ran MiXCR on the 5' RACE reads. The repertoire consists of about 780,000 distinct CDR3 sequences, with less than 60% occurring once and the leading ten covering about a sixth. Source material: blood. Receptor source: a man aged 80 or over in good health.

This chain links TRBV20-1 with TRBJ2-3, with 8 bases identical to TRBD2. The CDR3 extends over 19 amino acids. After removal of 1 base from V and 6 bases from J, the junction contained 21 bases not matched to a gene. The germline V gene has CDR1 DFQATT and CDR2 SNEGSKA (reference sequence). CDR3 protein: CSARGLLAGTRSSPDTQYF. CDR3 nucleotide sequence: TGCAGTGCTAGAGGACTATTGGCGGGGACTAGAAGTTCCCCGGATACGCAGTATTTT.

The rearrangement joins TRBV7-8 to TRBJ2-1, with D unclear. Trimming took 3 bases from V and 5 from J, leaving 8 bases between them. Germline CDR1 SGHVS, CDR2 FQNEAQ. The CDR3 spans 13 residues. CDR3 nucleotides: TGTGCCAGCAGCTTCCGCCTGCACAATGAGCAGTTCTTC. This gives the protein CASSFRLHNEQFF.

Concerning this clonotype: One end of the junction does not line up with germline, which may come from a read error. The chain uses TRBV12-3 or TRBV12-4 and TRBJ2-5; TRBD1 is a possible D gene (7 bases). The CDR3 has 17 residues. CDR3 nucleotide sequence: TGTGCCAGCTCACAGGGGATTGAGCCCGGGAGCGAAGAGACCCGGTACTTC. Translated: CASSQGIEPGSEETRYF.

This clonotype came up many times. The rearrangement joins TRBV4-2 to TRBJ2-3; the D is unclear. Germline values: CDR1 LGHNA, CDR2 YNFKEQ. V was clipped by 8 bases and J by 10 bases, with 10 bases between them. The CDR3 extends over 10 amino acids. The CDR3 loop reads CASGRTPQYF. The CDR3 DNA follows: TGTGCCAGCGGCCGTACTCCGCAGTATTTT.

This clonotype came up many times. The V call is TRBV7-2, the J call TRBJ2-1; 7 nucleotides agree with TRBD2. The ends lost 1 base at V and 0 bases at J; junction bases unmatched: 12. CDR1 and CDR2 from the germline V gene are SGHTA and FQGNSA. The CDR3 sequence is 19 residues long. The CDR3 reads CASSLGRIGRESSYNEQFF. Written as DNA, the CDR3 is TGTGCCAGCAGCTTAGGTCGAATAGGGCGGGAGAGCTCCTACAATGAGCAGTTCTTC.

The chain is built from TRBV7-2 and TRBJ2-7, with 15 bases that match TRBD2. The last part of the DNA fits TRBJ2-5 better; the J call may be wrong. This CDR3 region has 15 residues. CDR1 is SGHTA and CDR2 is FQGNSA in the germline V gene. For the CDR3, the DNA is TGTGCCAGCGACGGACTAGCGGGAGGGGGAGAGACCCAGTACTTC. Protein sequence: CASDGLAGGGETQYF.

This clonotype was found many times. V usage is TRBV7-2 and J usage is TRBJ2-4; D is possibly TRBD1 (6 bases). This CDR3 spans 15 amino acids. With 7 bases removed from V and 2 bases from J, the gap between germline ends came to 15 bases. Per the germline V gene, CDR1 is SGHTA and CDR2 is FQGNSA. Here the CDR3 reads CASTRQADTKNIQYF. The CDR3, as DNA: TGTGCCAGCACCCGACAGGCTGATACCAAAAACATTCAGTACTTC. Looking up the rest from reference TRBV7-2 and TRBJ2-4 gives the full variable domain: GAGVSQSPSNKVTEKGKDVELRCDPISGHTALYWYRQSLGQGLEFLIYFQGNSAPDKSGLPSDRFSAERTGGSVSTLTIQRTQQEDSAVYLCASTRQADTKNIQYFGAGTRLSVL.

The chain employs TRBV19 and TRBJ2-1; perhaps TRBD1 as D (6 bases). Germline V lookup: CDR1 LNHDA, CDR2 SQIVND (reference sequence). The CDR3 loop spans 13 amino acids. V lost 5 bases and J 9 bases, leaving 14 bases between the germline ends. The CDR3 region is CASSGGQFGEQFF. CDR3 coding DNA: TGTGCCAGTAGTGGTGGACAGTTCGGTGAGCAGTTCTTC. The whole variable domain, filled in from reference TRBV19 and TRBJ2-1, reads DGGITQSPKYLFRKEGQNVTLSCEQNLNHDAMYWYRQDPGQGLRLIYYSQIVNDFQKGDIAEGYSVSREKKESFPLTVTSAQKNPTAFYLCASSGGQFGEQFFGPGTRLTVL.

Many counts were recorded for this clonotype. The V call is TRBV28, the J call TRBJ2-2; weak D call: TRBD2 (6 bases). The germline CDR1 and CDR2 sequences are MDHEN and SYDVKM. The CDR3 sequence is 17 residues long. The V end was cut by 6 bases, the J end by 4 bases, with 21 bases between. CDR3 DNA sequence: TGTGCCAGCAGCCCCAGTCGGAGGGCCTCGCGCACCGGGGAGCTGTTTTTT. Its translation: CASSPSRRASRTGELFF.

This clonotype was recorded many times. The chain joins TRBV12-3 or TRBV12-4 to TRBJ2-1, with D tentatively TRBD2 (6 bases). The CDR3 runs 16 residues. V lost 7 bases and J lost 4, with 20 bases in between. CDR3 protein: CASKSGSVAHYNEQFF. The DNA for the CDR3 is TGTGCCAGCAAGTCCGGGAGCGTAGCGCATTACAATGAGCAGTTCTTC.

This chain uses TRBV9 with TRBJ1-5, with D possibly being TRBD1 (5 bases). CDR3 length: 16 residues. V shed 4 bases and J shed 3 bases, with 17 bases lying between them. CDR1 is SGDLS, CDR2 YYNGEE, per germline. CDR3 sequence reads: CASSLGPGRDNQPQHF. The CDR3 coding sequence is TGTGCCAGCAGCTTGGGACCTGGACGGGACAATCAGCCCCAGCATTTT.

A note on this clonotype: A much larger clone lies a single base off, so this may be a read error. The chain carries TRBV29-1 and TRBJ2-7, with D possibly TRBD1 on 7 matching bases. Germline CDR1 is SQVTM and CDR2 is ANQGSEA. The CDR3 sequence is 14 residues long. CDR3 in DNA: TGCAGCGTTGAATCAGGGGGGTTTGGATACGAGCGGTACTTC. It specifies CSVESGGFGYERYF.

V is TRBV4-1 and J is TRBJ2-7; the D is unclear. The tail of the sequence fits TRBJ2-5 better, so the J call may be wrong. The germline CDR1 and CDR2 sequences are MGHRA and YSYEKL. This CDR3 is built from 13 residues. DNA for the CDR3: TGCGCCAGCAGCCAAGGCCACCGGGAGACCCAGTACTTC. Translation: CASSQGHRETQYF.

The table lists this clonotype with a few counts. The CDR3 loop is CSAISSGGGSTDTQYF. The CDR3 DNA reads as TGCAGTGCTATTTCTAGCGGGGGGGGGAGCACAGATACGCAGTATTTT. The genes are TRBV20-1 and TRBJ2-3, with 12 bases fitting TRBD2. CDR1 is DFQATT, CDR2 SNEGSKA, per germline (reference sequence). CDR3 size: 16 residues. J lost 0 bases, V lost 4 bases, and 5 bases had no gene match.

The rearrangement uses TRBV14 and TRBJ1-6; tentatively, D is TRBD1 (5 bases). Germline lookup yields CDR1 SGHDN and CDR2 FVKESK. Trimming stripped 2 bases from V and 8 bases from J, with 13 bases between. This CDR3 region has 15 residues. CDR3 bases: TGTGCCAGCAGCCAAAGAAGGGGAGGTTATTCACCCCTCCACTTT. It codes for CASSQRRGGYSPLHF.

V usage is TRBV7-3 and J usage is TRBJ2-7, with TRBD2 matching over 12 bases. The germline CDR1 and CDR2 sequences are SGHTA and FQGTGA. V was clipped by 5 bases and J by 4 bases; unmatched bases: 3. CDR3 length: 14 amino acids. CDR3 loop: CASSEGTSGYEQYF. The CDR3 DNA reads TGTGCCAGCAGCGAGGGGACTAGCGGGTACGAGCAGTACTTC.

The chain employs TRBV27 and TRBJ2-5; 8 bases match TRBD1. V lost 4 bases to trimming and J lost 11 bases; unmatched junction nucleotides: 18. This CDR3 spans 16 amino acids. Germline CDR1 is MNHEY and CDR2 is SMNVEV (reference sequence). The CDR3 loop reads CASSSRIGTGFYKQYF. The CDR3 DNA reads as TGTGCCAGCAGTTCTAGAATCGGGACAGGTTTCTACAAGCAGTACTTC.

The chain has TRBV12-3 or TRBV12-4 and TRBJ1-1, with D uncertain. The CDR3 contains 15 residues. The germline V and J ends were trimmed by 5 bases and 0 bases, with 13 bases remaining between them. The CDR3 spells CASSLHPSLNTEAFF. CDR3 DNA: TGTGCCAGCAGTCTCCACCCAAGTTTGAACACTGAAGCTTTCTTT.